These 23 T cell receptor beta chains came from one sample sequenced in a study of shared clonotypes between healthy human individuals (dated by TCRdb to the early 2020s). Library preparation used the immunoSEQ multiplex PCR assay. TCRdb took over this immuneACCESS table, retaining in-frame rearrangements with V and J assigned. Such tables are incomplete; in checked studies, under half of the missing clones stem from an unresolved V gene, and the remainder is unexplained. Across this sample there are around 650,000 clones, with about 96% seen only once. The top ten clones comprise approximately 0.12% of the sample. CD8 naive samples were obtained by positive selection for CCR7 among CD45RO-negative cells, yielding a CD45RA+CCR7+ population from which TemRA cells were excluded. The sequencing sample was made of naive CD8+ T cells sorted from blood. The intended sense of this specimen's cell subset or site label: CD45RA+CCR7+. These receptors came from a woman aged 30 to 39 in good health.

This chain links TRBV7-9 with TRBJ1-1; a weak D match, TRBD1 (5 bases). Germline V gives CDR1 SEHNR, CDR2 FQNEAQ (reference sequence). V was cut by 5 bases and J by 1 base, with 8 bases left in between. The CDR3 loop spans 13 amino acids. CDR3 amino acids: CASSPDKNTEAFF. For the CDR3, the DNA is TGTGCCAGCAGCCCGGACAAGAACACTGAAGCTTTCTTT.

A word on this clone: Additional DNA sequences in this sample encode the identical CDR3. This chain joins TRBV5-1 and TRBJ2-3; D possibly corresponds to TRBD2 (5 bases). The CDR3 length is 14 residues. From germline, CDR1 is SGHRS and CDR2 YFSETQ. V shed 1 base and J shed 1 base, with 7 bases lying between them. The chain's CDR3 is CASSLSGGTDTQYF. CDR3 nucleotide sequence: TGCGCCAGCAGCTTGAGCGGAGGCACAGATACGCAGTATTTT.

V usage is TRBV27 and J usage is TRBJ2-2; TRBD2 agrees at 7 bases. The germline V gene encodes CDR1 MNHEY and CDR2 SMNVEV (reference sequence). The CDR3 consists of 15 residues. J was trimmed by 2 bases and V by 3 bases; bases with no gene match: 3. CDR3 sequence: CASSFETSNTGELFF. The CDR3 DNA reads TGTGCCAGCAGTTTTGAGACTAGCAACACCGGGGAGCTGTTTTTT.

In nucleotides, the CDR3 is TGTGCCAGCAGTTTTGGGCTCAACCCTAGCACAGATACGCAGTATTTT. It codes for CASSFGLNPSTDTQYF. The chain couples TRBV28 to TRBJ2-3; no reliable D call. The ends were cut back, 3 bases at V and 0 bases at J, with 13 bases in the middle. Per the germline V gene, CDR1 is MDHEN and CDR2 is SYDVKM. CDR3 length equals 16 residues.

The rearrangement joins TRBV28 to TRBJ2-3; maybe TRBD1 (5 bases). The CDR3 is made up of 14 amino acids. The germline V gene encodes CDR1 MDHEN and CDR2 SYDVKM. With 6 bases removed from V and 2 bases from J, the gap between germline ends came to 12 bases. The CDR3 DNA reads as TGTGCCAGCAGAGGGGCCAGTAACACAGATACGCAGTATTTT. Its protein is CASRGASNTDTQYF. Full variable domain (outside the CDR3, taken from reference TRBV28 and TRBJ2-3): DVKVTQSSRYLVKRTGEKVFLECVQDMDHENMFWYRQDPGLGLRLIYFSYDVKMKEKGDIPEGYSVSREKKERFSLILESASTNQTSMYLCASRGASNTDTQYFGPGTRLTVL.

The chain couples TRBV7-2 to TRBJ2-7; 15 positions agree with TRBD2. Germline trimming cut 5 bases from V and 0 bases from J; bases unmatched to any gene: 11. The length of the CDR3 is 19 residues. CDR1 and CDR2 (germline): SGHTA, FQGNSA. The CDR3 DNA reads as TGTGCCAGCAGCCCACGGACTAGCGGGAGGGCCACGAACTCCTACGAGCAGTACTTC. Protein: CASSPRTSGRATNSYEQYF.

V and J are TRBV9 and TRBJ2-1; 8 bases agree with TRBD2. The V gene's germline CDR1 is SGDLS and CDR2 YYNGEE. V shed 9 bases and J 6 bases; nucleotides not matched to a gene: 8. This CDR3 region has 13 residues. The CDR3 reads CATHREGGNEQFF. The CDR3 coding sequence is TGTGCCACACACCGGGAGGGGGGCAATGAGCAGTTCTTC.

V is TRBV5-1 and J is TRBJ2-3, with a possible D match to TRBD1 (6 bases). This CDR3 spans 15 amino acids. V was clipped by 0 bases and J by 2 bases, with 10 bases between them. Looked up from germline, CDR1 is SGHRS and CDR2 is YFSETQ. The CDR3 bases are TGCGCCAGCAGCTTGGGGACAGTAAACACAGATACGCAGTATTTT. Translating gives CASSLGTVNTDTQYF. The whole variable domain, filled in from reference TRBV5-1 and TRBJ2-3, reads KAGVTQTPRYLIKTRGQQVTLSCSPISGHRSVSWYQQTPGQGLQFLFEYFSETQRNKGNFPGRFSGRQFSNSRSEMNVSTLELGDSALYLCASSLGTVNTDTQYFGPGTRLTVL.

This clone has a single count. The chain employs TRBV2 and TRBJ2-7; 12 bases agree with TRBD2. Unmatched junction bases numbered 5, after V lost 6 bases and J lost 2 bases. The length of the CDR3 is 15 residues. Germline V gene sequence: CDR1 SNHLY, CDR2 FYNNEI. CDR3 DNA: TGTGCCAGCAGCGAACTAGCGGGAGGCACCTACGAGCAGTACTTC. It encodes CASSELAGGTYEQYF.

The V call is TRBV7-6, the J call TRBJ2-6; tentatively, D is TRBD1 (5 bases). The germline V gene has CDR1 SGHVS and CDR2 FNYEAQ. CDR3 length: 17 amino acids. Trimming cost V 2 bases and J 0 bases, with 11 bases left between them. CDR3 nucleotide sequence: TGTGCCAGCAGCTTATCTTCAGGGTTCTCTGGGGCCAACGTCCTGACTTTC. Translated: CASSLSSGFSGANVLTF.

The genes are TRBV11-2 and TRBJ2-2, with a weak D call TRBD2 (5 bases). The CDR3 extends over 14 amino acids. CDR1 is SGHAT and CDR2 is FQNNGV in the germline V gene. V dropped 3 bases and J dropped 8 bases, with 13 bases sitting between them. CDR3 sequence (DNA): TGTGCCAGCAGCTTGATAGCTGAGGGTGGGGAGCTGTTTTTT. Translated: CASSLIAEGGELFF.

This clone was detected only a few times. The V gene is TRBV2, the J gene TRBJ1-2; 10 nucleotides agree with TRBD1. The CDR3 extends over 13 amino acids. Germline CDR1 and CDR2: SNHLY and FYNNEI. Trimming at V came to 6 bases and at J to 7 bases, leaving 5 bases not matched to a gene. The CDR3, as DNA: TGTGCCAGCAGGGGACAGGGGCACCCTGGCTACACCTTC. It specifies CASRGQGHPGYTF.

This chain links TRBV6-6 with TRBJ2-7; D remains ambiguous. Trimming removed 2 bases from V and 2 bases from J, with 10 bases in between. The CDR3 consists of 14 residues. Per the germline V gene, CDR1 is MNHNY and CDR2 is SVGAGI (reference sequence). The CDR3 region is CASSYRKGTYEQYF. DNA of the CDR3: TGTGCCAGCAGTTACCGGAAGGGAACCTACGAGCAGTACTTC.

The chain has TRBV10-3 and TRBJ2-7, with a weak D call TRBD2 (6 bases). The CDR3 length is 15 residues. Trimming cost V 3 bases and J 4 bases, with 16 bases left between them. Looked up from germline, CDR1 is ENHRY and CDR2 is SYGVKD. CDR3 loop: CAISEPGLSGYEQYF. The CDR3 bases are TGTGCCATCAGTGAACCGGGACTCTCGGGGTACGAGCAGTACTTC.

The chain combines TRBV29-1 with TRBJ2-7, with D perhaps TRBD1 or TRBD2 (6 bases each). CDR3 length equals 15 residues. V was shortened by 6 bases and J by 3 bases, with 21 bases between the two germline ends. CDR1 and CDR2 (germline): SQVTM, ANQGSEA. The DNA of the CDR3 is TGCAGCGTCCAAAACGGGGGCTCTTACAACTACGAGCAGTACTTC. The encoded protein is CSVQNGGSYNYEQYF.

In DNA, the CDR3 is TGTGCCAGTAGTATTTGGCTAAGTAACACAGATACGCAGTATTTT. The encoded protein is CASSIWLSNTDTQYF. V and J are TRBV19 and TRBJ2-3; D unresolved. The CDR3 runs to 15 residues. Germline V gene data show CDR1 as LNHDA and CDR2 as SQIVND (reference sequence). V was trimmed by 3 bases and J by 2 bases, leaving 12 bases between them.

CDR3 loop: CASSPRDRGAFNYGYTF. In nucleotides, the CDR3 is TGTGCCAGCAGCCCCCGAGACAGGGGCGCCTTTAACTATGGCTACACCTTC. The rearrangement joins TRBV9 to TRBJ1-2, with 8 bases aligning to TRBD1. The CDR3 runs to 17 residues. With V trimmed by 4 bases and J by 1 base, 12 bases remained unmatched. The germline V gene has CDR1 SGDLS and CDR2 YYNGEE. Variable domain in full (rest from reference TRBV9 and TRBJ1-2): DSGVTQTPKHLITATGQRVTLRCSPRSGDLSVYWYQQSLDQGLQFLIQYYNGEERAKGNILERFSAQQFPDLHSELNLSSLELGDSALYFCASSPRDRGAFNYGYTFGSGTRLTVV.

The sample holds one count of this clone. The rearrangement links TRBV6-1 to TRBJ2-3; D unclear. Between the trimmed V and J ends, which lost 11 bases and 7 bases, there was a span of 16 bases. The germline CDR1 and CDR2 sequences are MNHNS and SASEGT. This CDR3 has 12 amino acids. Here the CDR3 reads CALIEDGNTQYF. The CDR3 DNA is TGTGCCTTGATAGAGGATGGGAATACGCAGTATTTT.

The genes are TRBV4-1 and TRBJ1-2; D is unresolved. Germline V gene data show CDR1 as MGHRA and CDR2 as YSYEKL. V shed 1 base and J shed 3 bases, with 6 bases lying between them. This CDR3 is 13 amino acids long. The CDR3 region is CASSQVAYYGYTF. The DNA for the CDR3 is TGCGCCAGCAGCCAAGTGGCCTACTATGGCTACACCTTC.

In regard to this clone: The sample contains more than one DNA sequence encoding this CDR3. V gene TRBV13 combines with J gene TRBJ2-7, with TRBD2 matching over 7 bases. The CDR3 length is 14 residues. From germline, CDR1 is PRHDT and CDR2 FYEKMQ (reference sequence). Trimming at V came to 0 bases and at J to 2 bases, leaving 1 base not matched to a gene. The CDR3 reads CASSLGRGAYEQYF. The CDR3 DNA sequence: TGTGCCAGCAGCTTAGGACGGGGGGCCTACGAGCAGTACTTC.

The V call is TRBV7-9, the J call TRBJ2-2; 7 nucleotides align to TRBD1. Germline V gene lookup returns CDR1 SEHNR and CDR2 FQNEAQ (reference sequence). The junction had 7 bases not matched to a gene; V was cut back by 6 bases and J by 3 bases. CDR3 length: 15 amino acids. CDR3: CASRGGQGDTGELFF. The CDR3 nucleotides are TGTGCCAGCAGAGGCGGGCAGGGGGACACCGGGGAGCTGTTTTTT. Together with reference TRBV7-9 and TRBJ2-2, the CDR3 gives the full variable domain: DTGVSQNPRHKITKRGQNVTFRCDPISEHNRLYWYRQTLGQGPEFLTYFQNEAQLEKSRLLSDRFSAERPKGSFSTLEIQRTEQGDSAMYLCASRGGQGDTGELFFGEGSRLTVL.

The gene calls are TRBV19 and TRBJ2-7, with 7 bases lining up with TRBD2. V was pared by 7 bases and J by 2 bases, with 8 bases of the junction left unmatched. This CDR3 region has 14 residues. Germline CDR1 and CDR2: LNHDA and SQIVND (reference sequence). CDR3 in amino acids: CASKAGDRPYEQYF. In nucleotides, the CDR3 is TGTGCCAGTAAGGCGGGGGACCGGCCCTACGAGCAGTACTTC.

The rearrangement links TRBV19 to TRBJ1-5, with 10 positions matching TRBD1. Germline V gene data show CDR1 as LNHDA and CDR2 as SQIVND (reference sequence). The CDR3 contains 17 residues. V lost 9 bases to trimming and J lost 0 bases; unmatched junction nucleotides: 11. CDR3 nucleotides: TGTGCCAGCGGAGGGACAGGGGAAATTGATAGCAATCAGCCCCAGCATTTT. Its protein is CASGGTGEIDSNQPQHF.